This T cell receptor (beta chain) originates from a study of shared clonotypes between healthy human individuals. Looking at the study overall: Those who served as donors were a couple of women and a few men between the ages of 18 and 49.

Trimming left V 6 bases short and J 0 bases short, with 11 bases between. Germline V gene sequence: CDR1 MDHEN, CDR2 SYDVKM. The CDR3 runs to 14 residues. Per the authors' pipeline: Without quality scores, immunoSEQ junctional reads could not be filtered like full-length reads. Method: immunoSEQ multiplex PCR; TCRdb's copy keeps in-frame clones and lacks some. V, J and clone size derive from that table, while D and trimming were established from the DNA sequence. There are 900,000 to 1,200,000 clones in the sample; around three quarters occur only once, and 0.6% to 0.75% lies in the top ten. HIV-negative, healthy adults without recent acute infections or vaccinations were the donors.

The receptor was derived from a man younger than 35 in good health. Some clones in this sample may be carry-over from other donors' samples. Sequenced sample: memory CD4+ T cells from PBMCs. As to subset: CD45RA-negative fraction. The genes are TRBV28 and TRBJ1-2; D possibly corresponds to TRBD1 (6 bases). CDR3 DNA sequence: TGTGCCAGCAGACTAGACAGGACTAACTATGGCTACACCTTC. Translated: CASRLDRTNYGYTF.